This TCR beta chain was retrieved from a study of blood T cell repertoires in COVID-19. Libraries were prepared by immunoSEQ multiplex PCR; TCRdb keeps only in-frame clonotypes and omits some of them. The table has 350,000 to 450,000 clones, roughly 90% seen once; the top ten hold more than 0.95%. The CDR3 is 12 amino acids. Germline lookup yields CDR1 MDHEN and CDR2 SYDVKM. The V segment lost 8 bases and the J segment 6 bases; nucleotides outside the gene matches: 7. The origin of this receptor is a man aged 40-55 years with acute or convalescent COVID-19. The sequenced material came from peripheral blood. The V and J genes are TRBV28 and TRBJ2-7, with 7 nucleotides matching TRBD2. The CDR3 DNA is TGTGCCAGCGGGGAGGGGCGCAGCGAGCAGTACTTC. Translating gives CASGEGRSEQYF. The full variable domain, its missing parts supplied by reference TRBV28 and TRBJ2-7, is DVKVTQSSRYLVKRTGEKVFLECVQDMDHENMFWYRQDPGLGLRLIYFSYDVKMKEKGDIPEGYSVSREKKERFSLILESASTNQTSMYLCASGEGRSEQYFGPGTRLTVT.